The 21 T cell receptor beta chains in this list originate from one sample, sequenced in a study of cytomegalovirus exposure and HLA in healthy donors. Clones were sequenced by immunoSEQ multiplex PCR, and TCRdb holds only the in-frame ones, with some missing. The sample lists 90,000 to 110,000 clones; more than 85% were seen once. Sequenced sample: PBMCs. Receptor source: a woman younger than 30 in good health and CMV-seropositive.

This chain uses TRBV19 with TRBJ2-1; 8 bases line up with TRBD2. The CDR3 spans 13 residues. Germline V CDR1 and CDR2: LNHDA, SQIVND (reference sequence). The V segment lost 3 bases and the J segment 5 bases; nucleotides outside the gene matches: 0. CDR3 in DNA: TGTGCCAGTAGTATCGGGAGGGACAATGAGCAGTTCTTC. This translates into CASSIGRDNEQFF.

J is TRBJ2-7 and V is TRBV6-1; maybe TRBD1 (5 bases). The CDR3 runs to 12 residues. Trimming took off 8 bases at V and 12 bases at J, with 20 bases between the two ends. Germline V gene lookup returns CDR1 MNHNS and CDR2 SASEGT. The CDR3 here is CASGAGSSSWYF. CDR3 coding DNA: TGTGCCAGCGGGGCAGGTTCATCATCCTGGTACTTC.

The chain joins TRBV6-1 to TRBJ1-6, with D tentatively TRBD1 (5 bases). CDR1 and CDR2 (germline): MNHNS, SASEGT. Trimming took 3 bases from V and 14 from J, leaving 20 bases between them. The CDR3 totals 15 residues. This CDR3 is CASSDGPGPGVSLHF. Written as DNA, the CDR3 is TGTGCCAGCAGTGACGGGCCGGGACCGGGGGTGTCCCTCCACTTT.

Written as DNA, the CDR3 is TGTGCCAGCAGCCGGGGAAGCGATGAGCAGTTCTTC. This codes for CASSRGSDEQFF. The V call is TRBV6-1, the J call TRBJ2-1; the D gene is possibly TRBD2 (5 bases). The CDR3 extends over 12 amino acids. V was clipped by 6 bases and J by 8 bases, with 11 bases between them. Germline V gives CDR1 MNHNS, CDR2 SASEGT.

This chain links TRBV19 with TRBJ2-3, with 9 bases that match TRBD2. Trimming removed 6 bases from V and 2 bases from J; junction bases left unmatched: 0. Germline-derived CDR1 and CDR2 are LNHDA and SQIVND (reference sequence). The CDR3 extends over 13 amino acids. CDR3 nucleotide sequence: TGTGCCAGTAGGGGACTAGCCACAGATACGCAGTATTTT. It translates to CASRGLATDTQYF.

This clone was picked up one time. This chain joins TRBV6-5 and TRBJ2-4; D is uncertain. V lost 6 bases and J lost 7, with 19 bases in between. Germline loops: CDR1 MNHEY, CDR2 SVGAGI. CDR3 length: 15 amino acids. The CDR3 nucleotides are TGTGCCAGCAGCCCCGGCGGTGTTATAGCTAACATTCAGTACTTC. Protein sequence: CASSPGGVIANIQYF.

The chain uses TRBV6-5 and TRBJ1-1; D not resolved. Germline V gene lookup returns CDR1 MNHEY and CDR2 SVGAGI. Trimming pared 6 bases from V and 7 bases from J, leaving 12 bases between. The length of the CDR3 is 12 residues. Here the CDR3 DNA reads TGTGCCAGCAGAGGGTTGAGCGGTGAAGCTTTCTTT. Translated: CASRGLSGEAFF.

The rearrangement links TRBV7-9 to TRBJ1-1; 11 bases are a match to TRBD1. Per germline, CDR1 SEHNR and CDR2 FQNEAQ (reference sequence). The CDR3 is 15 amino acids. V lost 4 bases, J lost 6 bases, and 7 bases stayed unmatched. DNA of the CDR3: TGTGCCAGCAGCTGGTCCGGGACAGGGGGGTCTGAAGCTTTCTTT. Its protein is CASSWSGTGGSEAFF. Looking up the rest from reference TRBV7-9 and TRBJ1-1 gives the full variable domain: DTGVSQNPRHKITKRGQNVTFRCDPISEHNRLYWYRQTLGQGPEFLTYFQNEAQLEKSRLLSDRFSAERPKGSFSTLEIQRTEQGDSAMYLCASSWSGTGGSEAFFGQGTRLTVV.

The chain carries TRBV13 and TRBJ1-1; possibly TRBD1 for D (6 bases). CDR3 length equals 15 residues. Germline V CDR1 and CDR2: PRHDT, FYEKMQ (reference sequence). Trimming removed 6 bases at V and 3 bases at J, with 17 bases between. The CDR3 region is CASSLGWAGDTEAFF. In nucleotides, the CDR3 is TGTGCCAGCAGTTTGGGGTGGGCAGGGGACACTGAAGCTTTCTTT. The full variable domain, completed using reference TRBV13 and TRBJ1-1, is AAGVIQSPRHLIKEKRETATLKCYPIPRHDTVYWYQQGPGQDPQFLISFYEKMQSDKGSIPDRFSAQQFSDYHSELNMSSLELGDSALYFCASSLGWAGDTEAFFGQGTRLTVV.

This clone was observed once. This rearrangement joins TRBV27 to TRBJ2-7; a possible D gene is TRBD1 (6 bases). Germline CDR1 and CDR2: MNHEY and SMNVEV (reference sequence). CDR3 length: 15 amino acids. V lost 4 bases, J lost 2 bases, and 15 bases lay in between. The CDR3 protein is CASSYLRDIPYEQYF. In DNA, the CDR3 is TGTGCCAGCAGTTATCTACGGGACATACCCTACGAGCAGTACTTC.

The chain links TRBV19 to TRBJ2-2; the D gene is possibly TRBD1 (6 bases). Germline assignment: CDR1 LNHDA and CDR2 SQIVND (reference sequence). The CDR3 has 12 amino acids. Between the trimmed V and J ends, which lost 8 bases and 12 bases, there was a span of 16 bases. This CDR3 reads CASRTGTLKLFF. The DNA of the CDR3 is TGTGCCAGTCGAACCGGGACATTGAAGCTGTTTTTT.

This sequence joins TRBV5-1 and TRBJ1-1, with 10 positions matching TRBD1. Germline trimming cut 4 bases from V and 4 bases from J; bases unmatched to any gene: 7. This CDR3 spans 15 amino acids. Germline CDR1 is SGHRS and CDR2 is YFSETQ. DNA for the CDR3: TGCGCCAGCAGCCGCTGGACAGGGGGTGGCACTGAAGCTTTCTTT. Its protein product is CASSRWTGGGTEAFF.

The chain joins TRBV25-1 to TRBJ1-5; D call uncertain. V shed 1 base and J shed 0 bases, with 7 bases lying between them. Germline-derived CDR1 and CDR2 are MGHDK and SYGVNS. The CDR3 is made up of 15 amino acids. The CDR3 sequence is CASSESGDSNQPQHF. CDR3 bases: TGTGCCAGCAGTGAATCTGGAGATAGCAATCAGCCCCAGCATTTT.

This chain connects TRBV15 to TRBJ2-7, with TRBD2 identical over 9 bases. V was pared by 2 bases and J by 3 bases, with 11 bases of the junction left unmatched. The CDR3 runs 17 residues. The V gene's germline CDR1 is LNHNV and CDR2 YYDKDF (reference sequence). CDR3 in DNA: TGTGCCACCAGCAGAACCACTAGCGGGTTGGAGAACTACGAGCAGTACTTC. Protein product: CATSRTTSGLENYEQYF. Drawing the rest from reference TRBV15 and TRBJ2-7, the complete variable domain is DAMVIQNPRYQVTQFGKPVTLSCSQTLNHNVMYWYQQKSSQAPKLLFHYYDKDFNNEADTPDNFQSRRPNTSFCFLDIRSPGLGDTAMYLCATSRTTSGLENYEQYFGPGTRLTVT.

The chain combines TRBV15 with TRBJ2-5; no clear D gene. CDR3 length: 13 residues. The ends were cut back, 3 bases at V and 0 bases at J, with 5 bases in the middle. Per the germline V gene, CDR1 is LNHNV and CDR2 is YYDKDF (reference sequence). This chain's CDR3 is CATSSRDQETQYF. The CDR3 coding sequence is TGTGCCACCAGCAGCCGGGACCAAGAGACCCAGTACTTC.

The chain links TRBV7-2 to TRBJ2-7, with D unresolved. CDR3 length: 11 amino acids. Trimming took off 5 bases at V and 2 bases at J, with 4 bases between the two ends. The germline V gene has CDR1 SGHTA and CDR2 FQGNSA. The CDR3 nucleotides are TGTGCCAGCAGCCCCACCTACGAGCAGTACTTC. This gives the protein CASSPTYEQYF.

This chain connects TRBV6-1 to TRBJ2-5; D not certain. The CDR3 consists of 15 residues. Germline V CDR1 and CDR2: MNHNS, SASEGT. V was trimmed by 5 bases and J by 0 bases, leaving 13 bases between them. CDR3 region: CASSSPDLYQETQYF. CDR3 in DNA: TGTGCCAGCAGTTCTCCAGATTTGTACCAAGAGACCCAGTACTTC.

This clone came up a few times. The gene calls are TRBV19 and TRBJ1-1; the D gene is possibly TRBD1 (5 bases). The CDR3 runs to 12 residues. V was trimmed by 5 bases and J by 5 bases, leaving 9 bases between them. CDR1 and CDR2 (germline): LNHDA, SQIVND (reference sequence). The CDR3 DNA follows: TGTGCCAGTAGTTCCCAGGGTACTGAAGCTTTCTTT. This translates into CASSSQGTEAFF.

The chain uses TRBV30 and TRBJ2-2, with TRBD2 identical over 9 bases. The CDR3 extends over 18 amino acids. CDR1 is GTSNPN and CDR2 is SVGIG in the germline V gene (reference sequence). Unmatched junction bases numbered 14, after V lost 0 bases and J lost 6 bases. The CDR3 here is CAWSVRGWGLAVSGELFF. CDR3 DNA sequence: TGTGCCTGGAGTGTACGTGGATGGGGACTAGCCGTGTCCGGGGAGCTGTTTTTT.

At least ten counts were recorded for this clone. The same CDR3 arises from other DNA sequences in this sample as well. The CDR3 spells CASSTTGGSTEAFF. The DNA of the CDR3 is TGTGCCAGCAGCACCACAGGGGGAAGCACTGAAGCTTTCTTT. V usage is TRBV7-3 and J usage is TRBJ1-1, with 8 bases lining up with TRBD1. This CDR3 contains 14 residues. Germline CDR1 is SGHTA and CDR2 is FQGTGA. The V and J ends lost 5 bases and 4 bases, in that order; junction bases with no gene match: 6.

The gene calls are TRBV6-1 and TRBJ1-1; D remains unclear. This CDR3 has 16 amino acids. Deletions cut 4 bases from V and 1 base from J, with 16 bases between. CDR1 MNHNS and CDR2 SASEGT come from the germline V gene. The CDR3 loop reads CASSVLTFGRNTEAFF. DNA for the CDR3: TGTGCCAGCAGTGTTTTAACGTTTGGGAGGAACACTGAAGCTTTCTTT.